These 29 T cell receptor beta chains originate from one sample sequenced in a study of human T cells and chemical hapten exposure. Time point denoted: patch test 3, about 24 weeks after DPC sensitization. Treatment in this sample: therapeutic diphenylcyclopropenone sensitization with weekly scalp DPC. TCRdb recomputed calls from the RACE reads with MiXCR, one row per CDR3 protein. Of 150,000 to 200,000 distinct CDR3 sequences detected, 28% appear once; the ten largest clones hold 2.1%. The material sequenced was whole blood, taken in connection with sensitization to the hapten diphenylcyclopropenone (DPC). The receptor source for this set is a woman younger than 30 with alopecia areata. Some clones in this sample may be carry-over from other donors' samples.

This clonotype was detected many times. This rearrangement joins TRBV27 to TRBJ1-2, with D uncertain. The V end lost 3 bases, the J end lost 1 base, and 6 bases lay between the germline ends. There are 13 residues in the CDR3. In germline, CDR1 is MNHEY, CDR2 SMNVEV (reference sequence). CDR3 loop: CASSLRGNYGYTF. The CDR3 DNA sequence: TGTGCCAGCAGTTTGCGCGGTAACTATGGCTACACCTTC.

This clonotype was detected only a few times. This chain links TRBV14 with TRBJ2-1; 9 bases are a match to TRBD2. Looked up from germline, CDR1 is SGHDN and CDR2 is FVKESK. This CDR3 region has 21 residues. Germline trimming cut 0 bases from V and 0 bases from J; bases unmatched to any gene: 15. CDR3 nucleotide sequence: TGTGCCAGCAGCCAAGAAAGATCGTTGACTAGCGGTCGTAGCTCCTACAATGAGCAGTTCTTC. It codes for CASSQERSLTSGRSSYNEQFF. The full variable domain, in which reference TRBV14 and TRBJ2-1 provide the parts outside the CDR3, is EAGVTQFPSHSVIEKGQTVTLRCDPISGHDNLYWYRRVMGKEIKFLLHFVKESKQDESGMPNNRFLAERTGGTYSTLKVQPAELEDSGVYFCASSQERSLTSGRSSYNEQFFGPGTRLTVL.

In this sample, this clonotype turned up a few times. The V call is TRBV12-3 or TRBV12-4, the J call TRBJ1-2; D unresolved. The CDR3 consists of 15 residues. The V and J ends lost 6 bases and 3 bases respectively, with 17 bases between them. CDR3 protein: CASSQAWARHYGYTF. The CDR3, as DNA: TGTGCCAGCAGCCAGGCCTGGGCCAGACACTATGGCTACACCTTC.

CDR3 loop: CASSEARTAALSTF. As DNA, the CDR3 is TGTGCCAGCAGTGAAGCTAGGACGGCCGCCCTTTCCACCTTC. The chain has TRBV2 and TRBJ1-2; D unresolved. The germline gives CDR1 SNHLY, CDR2 FYNNEI. Trimming left V 0 bases short and J 13 bases short, with 18 bases between. The length of the CDR3 is 14 residues.

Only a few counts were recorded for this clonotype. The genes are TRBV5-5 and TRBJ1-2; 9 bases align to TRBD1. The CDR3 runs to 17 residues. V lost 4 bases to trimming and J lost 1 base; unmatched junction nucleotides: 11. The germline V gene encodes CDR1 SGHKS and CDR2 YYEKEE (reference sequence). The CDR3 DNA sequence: TGTGCCAGCAGCCTGGCGGGGGGGACAGGGAATAACTATGGCTACACCTTC. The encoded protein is CASSLAGGTGNNYGYTF.

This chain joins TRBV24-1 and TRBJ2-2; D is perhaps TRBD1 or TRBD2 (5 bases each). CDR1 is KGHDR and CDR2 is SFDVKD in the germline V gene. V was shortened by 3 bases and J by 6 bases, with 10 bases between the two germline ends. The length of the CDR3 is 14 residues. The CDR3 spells CATSDNEGSGELFF. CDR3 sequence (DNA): TGTGCCACCAGTGATAACGAGGGGTCCGGGGAGCTGTTTTTT.

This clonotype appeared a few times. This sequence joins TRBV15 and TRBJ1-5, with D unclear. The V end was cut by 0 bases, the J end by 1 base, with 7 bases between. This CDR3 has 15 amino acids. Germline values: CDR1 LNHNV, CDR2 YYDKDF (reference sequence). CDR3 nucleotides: TGTGCCACCAGCAGAGATCGAAACAGCAATCAGCCCCAGCATTTT. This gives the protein CATSRDRNSNQPQHF.

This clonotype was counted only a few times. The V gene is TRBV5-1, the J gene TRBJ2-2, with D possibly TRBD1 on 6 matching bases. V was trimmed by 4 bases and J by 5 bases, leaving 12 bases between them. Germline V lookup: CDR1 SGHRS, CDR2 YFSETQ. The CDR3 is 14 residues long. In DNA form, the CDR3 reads TGCGCCAGCAGCCCTCACAGGGAAACCGGGGAGCTGTTTTTT. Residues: CASSPHRETGELFF. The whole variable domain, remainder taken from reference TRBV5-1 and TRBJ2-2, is KAGVTQTPRYLIKTRGQQVTLSCSPISGHRSVSWYQQTPGQGLQFLFEYFSETQRNKGNFPGRFSGRQFSNSRSEMNVSTLELGDSALYLCASSPHRETGELFFGEGSRLTVL.

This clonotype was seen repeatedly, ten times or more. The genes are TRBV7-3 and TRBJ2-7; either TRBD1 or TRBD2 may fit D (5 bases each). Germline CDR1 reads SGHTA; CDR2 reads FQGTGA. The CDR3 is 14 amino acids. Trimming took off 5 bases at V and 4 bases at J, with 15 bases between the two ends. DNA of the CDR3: TGTGCCAGCAGCGGACCGGCAGGGAGATACGAGCAGTACTTC. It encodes CASSGPAGRYEQYF.

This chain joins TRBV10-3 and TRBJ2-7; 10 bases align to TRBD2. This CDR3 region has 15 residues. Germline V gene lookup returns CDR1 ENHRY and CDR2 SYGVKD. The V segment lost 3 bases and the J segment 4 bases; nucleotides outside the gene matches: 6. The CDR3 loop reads CAISELAGGTYEQYF. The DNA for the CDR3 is TGTGCCATCAGTGAATTAGCGGGGGGTACTTACGAGCAGTACTTC.

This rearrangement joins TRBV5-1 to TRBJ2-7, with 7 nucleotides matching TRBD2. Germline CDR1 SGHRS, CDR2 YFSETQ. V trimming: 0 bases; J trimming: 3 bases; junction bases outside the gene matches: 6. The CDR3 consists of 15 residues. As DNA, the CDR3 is TGCGCCAGCAGCTTGGATGGCGGGAGCTACTACGAGCAGTACTTC. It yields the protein CASSLDGGSYYEQYF.

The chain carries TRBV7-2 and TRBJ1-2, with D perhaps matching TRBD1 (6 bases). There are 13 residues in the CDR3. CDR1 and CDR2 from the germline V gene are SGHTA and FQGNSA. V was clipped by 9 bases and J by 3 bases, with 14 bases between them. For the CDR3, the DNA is TGTGCCAGTAAAAGGGGGGGAGACTATGGCTACACCTTC. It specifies CASKRGGDYGYTF.

The DNA for the CDR3 is TGTGCCAGCTCACCACGGTCTAACCCCCTCTCCGGGGAGCTGTTTTTT. It encodes CASSPRSNPLSGELFF. The genes are TRBV18 and TRBJ2-2; D is undetermined. The CDR3 totals 16 residues. Germline CDR1 and CDR2: KGHSH and LQKENI. V lost 1 base and J lost 6, with 15 bases in between.

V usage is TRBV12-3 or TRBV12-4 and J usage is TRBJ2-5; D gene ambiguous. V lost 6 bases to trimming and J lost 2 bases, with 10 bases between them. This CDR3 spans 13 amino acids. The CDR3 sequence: CASSSDLQETQYF. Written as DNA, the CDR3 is TGTGCCAGCAGCTCCGACTTACAAGAGACCCAGTACTTC.

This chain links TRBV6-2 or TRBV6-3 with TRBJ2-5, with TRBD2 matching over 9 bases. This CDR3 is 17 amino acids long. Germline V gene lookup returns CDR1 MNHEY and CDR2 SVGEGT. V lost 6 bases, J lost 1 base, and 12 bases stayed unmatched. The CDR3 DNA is TGTGCCAGCAGCCCCGAGGTGAGCGGGGGGATCCAAGAGACCCAGTACTTC. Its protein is CASSPEVSGGIQETQYF.

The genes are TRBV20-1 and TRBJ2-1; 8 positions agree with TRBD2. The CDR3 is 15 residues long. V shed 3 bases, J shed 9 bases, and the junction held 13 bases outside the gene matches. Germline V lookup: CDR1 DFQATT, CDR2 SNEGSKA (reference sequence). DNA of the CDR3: TGCAGTGCTAGTCTAAAGCGGGAGAAGGTCGGTGAGCAGTTCTTC. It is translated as CSASLKREKVGEQFF.

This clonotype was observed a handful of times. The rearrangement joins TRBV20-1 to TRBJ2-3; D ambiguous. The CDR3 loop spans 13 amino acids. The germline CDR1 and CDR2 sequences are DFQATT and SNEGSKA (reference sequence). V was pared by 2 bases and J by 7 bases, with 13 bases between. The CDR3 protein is CSARLGSRNTQYF. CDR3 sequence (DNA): TGCAGTGCTAGATTGGGGTCCCGCAATACGCAGTATTTT.

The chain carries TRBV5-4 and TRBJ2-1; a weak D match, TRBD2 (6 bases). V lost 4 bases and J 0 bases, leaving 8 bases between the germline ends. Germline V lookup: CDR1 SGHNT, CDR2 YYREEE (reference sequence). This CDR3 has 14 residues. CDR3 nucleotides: TGTGCCAGCAGCATCGGGGGCTCCTACAATGAGCAGTTCTTC. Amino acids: CASSIGGSYNEQFF.

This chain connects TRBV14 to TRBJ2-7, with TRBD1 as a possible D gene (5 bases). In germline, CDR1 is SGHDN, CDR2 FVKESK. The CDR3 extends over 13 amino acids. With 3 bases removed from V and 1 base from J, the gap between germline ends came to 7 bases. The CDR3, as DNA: TGTGCCAGCAGCCACAGGGTGTCCTACGAGCAGTACTTC. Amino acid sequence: CASSHRVSYEQYF. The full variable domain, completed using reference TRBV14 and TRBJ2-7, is EAGVTQFPSHSVIEKGQTVTLRCDPISGHDNLYWYRRVMGKEIKFLLHFVKESKQDESGMPNNRFLAERTGGTYSTLKVQPAELEDSGVYFCASSHRVSYEQYFGPGTRLTVT.

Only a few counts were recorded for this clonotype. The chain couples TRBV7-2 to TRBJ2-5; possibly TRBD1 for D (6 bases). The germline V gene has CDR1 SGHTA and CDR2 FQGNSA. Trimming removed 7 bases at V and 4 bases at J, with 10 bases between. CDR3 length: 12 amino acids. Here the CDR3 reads CASNLQGETQYF. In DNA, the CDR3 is TGTGCCAGCAACCTACAGGGAGAGACCCAGTACTTC.

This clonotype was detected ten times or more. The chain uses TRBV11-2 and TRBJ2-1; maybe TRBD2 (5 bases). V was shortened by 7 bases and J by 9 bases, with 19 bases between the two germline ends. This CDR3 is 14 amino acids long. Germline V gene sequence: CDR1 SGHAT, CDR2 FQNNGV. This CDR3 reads CASTTTRGPSEQFF. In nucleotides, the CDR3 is TGTGCCAGCACCACTACTCGGGGTCCAAGTGAGCAGTTCTTC.

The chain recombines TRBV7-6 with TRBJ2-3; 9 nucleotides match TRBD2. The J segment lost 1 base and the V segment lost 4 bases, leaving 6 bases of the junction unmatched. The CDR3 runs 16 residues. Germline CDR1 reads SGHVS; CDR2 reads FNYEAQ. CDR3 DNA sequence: TGTGCCAGCAGCTCTTCTAGCGGGGTGCGCACAGATACGCAGTATTTT. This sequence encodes CASSSSSGVRTDTQYF.

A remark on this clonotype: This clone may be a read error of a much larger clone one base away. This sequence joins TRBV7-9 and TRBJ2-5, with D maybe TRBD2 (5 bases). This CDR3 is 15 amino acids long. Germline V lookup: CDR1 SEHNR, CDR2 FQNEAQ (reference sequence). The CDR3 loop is CVSSSERSGQETQYF. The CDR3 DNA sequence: TGTGTCAGCAGCTCGGAGAGAAGCGGCCAAGAGACCCAGTACTTC.

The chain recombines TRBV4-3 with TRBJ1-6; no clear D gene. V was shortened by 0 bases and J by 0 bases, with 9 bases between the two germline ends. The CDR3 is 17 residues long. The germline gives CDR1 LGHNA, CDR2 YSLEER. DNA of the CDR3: TGCGCCAGCAGCCAAGAGCCCCGAGGCTCCTATAATTCACCCCTCCACTTT. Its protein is CASSQEPRGSYNSPLHF.

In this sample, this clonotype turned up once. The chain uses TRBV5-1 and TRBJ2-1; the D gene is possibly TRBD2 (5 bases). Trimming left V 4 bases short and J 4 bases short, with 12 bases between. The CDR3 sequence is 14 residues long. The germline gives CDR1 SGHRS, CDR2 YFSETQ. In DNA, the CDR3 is TGCGCCAGCAGCCGAGGGCCTCCATACAATGAGCAGTTCTTC. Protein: CASSRGPPYNEQFF.

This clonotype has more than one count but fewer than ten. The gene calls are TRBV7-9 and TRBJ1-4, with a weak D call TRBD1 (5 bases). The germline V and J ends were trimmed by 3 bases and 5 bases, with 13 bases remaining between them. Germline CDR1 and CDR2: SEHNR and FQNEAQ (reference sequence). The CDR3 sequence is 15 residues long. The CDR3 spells CASSLGDRDNEKLFF. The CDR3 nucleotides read TGTGCCAGCAGCTTGGGGGACCGCGACAATGAAAAACTGTTTTTT.

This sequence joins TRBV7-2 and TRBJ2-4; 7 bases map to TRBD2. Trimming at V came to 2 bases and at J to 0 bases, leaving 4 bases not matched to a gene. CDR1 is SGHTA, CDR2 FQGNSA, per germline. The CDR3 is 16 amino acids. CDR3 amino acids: CASSLRASGAKNIQYF. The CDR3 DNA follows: TGTGCCAGCAGCTTAAGGGCTAGCGGAGCCAAAAACATTCAGTACTTC.

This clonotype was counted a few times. CDR3 DNA: TGTGCCAGCAGCTTAAGCCCGAATGAGCCACCCCTCCACTTT. It is translated as CASSLSPNEPPLHF. This sequence joins TRBV7-3 and TRBJ1-6; D uncertain. This CDR3 contains 14 residues. The germline V and J ends were trimmed by 1 base and 11 bases, with 12 bases remaining between them. Per the germline V gene, CDR1 is SGHTA and CDR2 is FQGTGA.

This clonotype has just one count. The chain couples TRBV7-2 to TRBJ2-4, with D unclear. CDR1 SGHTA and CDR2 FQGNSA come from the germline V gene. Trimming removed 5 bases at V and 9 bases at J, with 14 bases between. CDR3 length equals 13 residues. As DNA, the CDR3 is TGTGCCAGCAGCCCCTTTACTCCTGGCATTCAGTACTTC. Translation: CASSPFTPGIQYF.